The text below deals with one T cell receptor beta chain. Its matching antigen is unknown. The data were taken from a study of T cell repertoires in cytomegalovirus infection. Study-wide background: From public TCR beta signatures came an indication of both CMV infection and matching HLA type. Broader study findings: CMV-specific TCR beta clonotypes restricted by HLA-C dominated the ex vivo response. Individuals carrying CMV plus the relevant HLA were identified by cumulative frequency of public TCR beta families.

MiXCR was run by TCRdb on the reads, yielding one entry per CDR3 protein. Of about 740,000 distinct CDR3 sequences listed, 35% to 40% are singletons. V shed 5 bases, J shed 6 bases, and the junction held 9 bases outside the gene matches. This CDR3 is built from 15 residues. Germline-derived CDR1 and CDR2 are SGHNT and YENEEA. The sequence derives from a human donor in good health (CMV status not recorded). Some clones in this sample may be carry-over from other donors' samples. Sequencing was carried out using PBMCs. The genes are TRBV11-3 and TRBJ2-1; 8 positions agree with TRBD1. CDR3 in amino acids: CASSNTGTGINEQFF. CDR3 coding DNA: TGTGCCAGCAGCAATACCGGGACAGGTATCAATGAGCAGTTCTTC. Combining the CDR3 with reference TRBV11-3 and TRBJ2-1 gives the whole variable domain EAGVVQSPRYKIIEKKQPVAFWCNPISGHNTLYWYLQNLGQGPELLIRYENEEAVDDSQLPKDRFSAERLKGVDSTLKIQPAELGDSAVYLCASSNTGTGINEQFFGPGTRLTVL.